The 25 T cell receptor beta chains given below trace back to one sample, sequenced in a study of type 1 regulatory T cells. These TCRs are of unknown antigen specificity. TCRdb ran MiXCR on the reads and lists one entry per CDR3 protein. The sample includes about 62,000 distinct CDR3 sequences, approximately 67% of them seen just once. Sequenced sample: cultured non-Tr1 T cells, either the whole culture or a sorted T cell fraction (not recorded which). These receptors were obtained from a human donor in good health.

The table lists this clonotype with a few counts. The chain links TRBV20-1 to TRBJ2-1; 9 positions match TRBD2. V shed 4 bases, J shed 5 bases, and the junction held 6 bases outside the gene matches. Per germline, CDR1 DFQATT and CDR2 SNEGSKA (reference sequence). This CDR3 is 14 amino acids long. As DNA, the CDR3 is TGCAGTGCTAATCTAGCGGGATGGGACAATGAGCAGTTCTTC. Protein sequence: CSANLAGWDNEQFF.

The chain links TRBV20-1 to TRBJ2-1; TRBD2 aligns across 8 bases. This CDR3 is 15 amino acids long. Germline loops: CDR1 DFQATT, CDR2 SNEGSKA (reference sequence). The J segment lost 7 bases and the V segment lost 6 bases, leaving 14 bases of the junction unmatched. The CDR3 DNA follows: TGCAGTGCCCTCACTGATGGTAGCGGGAATAATGAGCAGTTCTTC. Its protein product is CSALTDGSGNNEQFF.

This clonotype appeared a few times. This rearrangement joins TRBV7-9 to TRBJ2-7, with 9 bases identical to TRBD1. In germline, CDR1 is SEHNR, CDR2 FQNEAQ (reference sequence). This CDR3 is 15 amino acids long. V lost 5 bases, J lost 4 bases, and 9 bases stayed unmatched. DNA of the CDR3: TGTGCCAGCAGCGAGTCCGGGACAGGGTGGTACGAGCAGTACTTC. Amino acids: CASSESGTGWYEQYF.

The chain joins TRBV6-7 to TRBJ2-2; possible D gene TRBD1, 6 bases. TRBV6-7 is filed as an ORF, its function uncertain. CDR3 length: 16 residues. The V gene lost 4 bases and the J gene lost 5 bases, with 17 bases spanning the gap. This CDR3 is CASSSPRTDLTGELFF. In nucleotides, the CDR3 is TGTGCCAGCAGTTCCCCAAGGACAGACTTAACCGGGGAGCTGTTTTTT.

This clonotype was seen more than once but under ten times. The chain is built from TRBV15 and TRBJ1-2; D not certain. The V gene lost 5 bases and the J gene lost 0 bases, with 16 bases spanning the gap. The CDR3 is 16 amino acids. CDR1 and CDR2 from the germline V gene are LNHNV and YYDKDF (reference sequence). The CDR3 region is CATSPLRGATNYGYTF. The DNA of the CDR3 is TGTGCCACCAGCCCTTTGCGGGGAGCGACTAACTATGGCTACACCTTC. Full variable domain (outside the CDR3, taken from reference TRBV15 and TRBJ1-2): DAMVIQNPRYQVTQFGKPVTLSCSQTLNHNVMYWYQQKSSQAPKLLFHYYDKDFNNEADTPDNFQSRRPNTSFCFLDIRSPGLGDTAMYLCATSPLRGATNYGYTFGSGTRLTVV.

CDR3 DNA sequence: TGCGCCAGCAGCTTGGTGCAGGGTCAGTCAGATACGCAGTATTTT. Residues: CASSLVQGQSDTQYF. The chain recombines TRBV5-1 with TRBJ2-3; D may be TRBD1 (5 bases). Trimming stripped 0 bases from V and 4 bases from J, with 12 bases between. This CDR3 comprises 15 residues. In germline, CDR1 is SGHRS, CDR2 YFSETQ. The complete variable domain, with remaining parts taken from reference TRBV5-1 and TRBJ2-3, reads KAGVTQTPRYLIKTRGQQVTLSCSPISGHRSVSWYQQTPGQGLQFLFEYFSETQRNKGNFPGRFSGRQFSNSRSEMNVSTLELGDSALYLCASSLVQGQSDTQYFGPGTRLTVL.

This clonotype has only a few counts. The chain couples TRBV5-1 to TRBJ2-3; D is uncertain. V lost 4 bases, J lost 2 bases, and 11 bases lay in between. Germline V gives CDR1 SGHRS, CDR2 YFSETQ. This CDR3 has 14 amino acids. CDR3 sequence: CASSRSLDTDTQYF. The CDR3 coding sequence is TGCGCCAGCAGCCGCTCTCTAGACACAGATACGCAGTATTTT.

CDR3 sequence: CASSLAVSTYNEQFF. The CDR3 nucleotides read TGTGCCAGCAGCTTGGCGGTGTCGACCTACAATGAGCAGTTCTTC. V and J are TRBV5-5 and TRBJ2-1; D is unresolved. This CDR3 has 15 amino acids. The germline V and J ends were trimmed by 0 bases and 2 bases, with 9 bases remaining between them. Germline V gene data show CDR1 as SGHKS and CDR2 as YYEKEE (reference sequence).

This rearrangement joins TRBV6-2 or TRBV6-3 to TRBJ1-2; TRBD1 aligns across 8 bases. The CDR3 sequence is 14 residues long. CDR1 and CDR2 (germline): MNHEY, SVGEGT. The junction had 3 bases not matched to a gene; V was cut back by 6 bases and J by 0 bases. CDR3 nucleotides: TGTGCCAGCAGCGACAGGGGAACTAACTATGGCTACACCTTC. This sequence encodes CASSDRGTNYGYTF.

The chain uses TRBV20-1 and TRBJ2-2; the D gene could be TRBD1 or TRBD2 (5 bases each). Germline V CDR1 and CDR2: DFQATT, SNEGSKA (reference sequence). The CDR3 length is 15 residues. V gave up 1 base and J gave up 3 bases, with 12 bases separating them. The CDR3 nucleotides are TGCAGTGCTAGAGCCCGGGACCCGGACACCGGGGAGCTGTTTTTT. Translated: CSARARDPDTGELFF.

The table lists this clonotype with a few counts. The rearrangement joins TRBV6-5 to TRBJ2-1; D not resolved. This CDR3 spans 13 amino acids. V dropped 5 bases and J dropped 4 bases, with 9 bases sitting between them. Germline values: CDR1 MNHEY, CDR2 SVGAGI. The CDR3 coding sequence is TGTGCCAGCAGTCTCCAGGCTTACAATGAGCAGTTCTTC. Its translation is CASSLQAYNEQFF.

This clonotype came up a few times. The rearrangement joins TRBV5-7 to TRBJ2-1; no reliable D call. TRBV5-7 is known as an ORF, though its function is uncertain. Trimming removed 1 base at V and 4 bases at J, with 3 bases between. The CDR3 has 12 amino acids. The CDR3 nucleotides read TGTGCCAGCAGCTTGCCATACAATGAGCAGTTCTTC. It is translated as CASSLPYNEQFF.

The V gene is TRBV11-2, the J gene TRBJ1-2; D gene uncertain. Germline V gene sequence: CDR1 SGHAT, CDR2 FQNNGV. V lost 4 bases and J lost 0, with 6 bases in between. This CDR3 comprises 13 residues. The chain's CDR3 is CASSSLPNYGYTF. As DNA, the CDR3 is TGTGCCAGCAGCTCACTACCTAACTATGGCTACACCTTC. Complete variable domain (other parts from reference TRBV11-2 and TRBJ1-2): EAGVAQSPRYKIIEKRQSVAFWCNPISGHATLYWYQQILGQGPKLLIQFQNNGVVDDSQLPKDRFSAERLKGVDSTLKIQPAKLEDSAVYLCASSSLPNYGYTFGSGTRLTVV.

Comments on this clonotype: The junction shows a germline mismatch at one end, possibly a read error. The V and J genes are TRBV30 and TRBJ2-3, with TRBD2 matching 10 bases. CDR3 length equals 14 residues. Germline V gene sequence: CDR1 GTSNPN, CDR2 SVGIG (reference sequence). DNA of the CDR3: TGTGCCTGGAAAGCTAGCGGGAGCTCAGATACGAAGTATTTT. Residues: CAWKASGSSDTKYF.

In this sample, this clonotype turned up a few times. The V call is TRBV4-2, the J call TRBJ2-4; 9 nucleotides align to TRBD1. Trimming at V came to 4 bases and at J to 8 bases, leaving 9 bases not matched to a gene. This CDR3 spans 15 amino acids. Germline V lookup: CDR1 LGHNA, CDR2 YNFKEQ. The CDR3 nucleotides read TGTGCCAGCAGCCTAAAACAGGGGGCTGCACACATTCAGTACTTC. Translating it yields CASSLKQGAAHIQYF.

The chain combines TRBV27 with TRBJ2-3; 7 bases agree with TRBD2. After removal of 0 bases from V and 6 bases from J, the junction contained 15 bases not matched to a gene. The CDR3 sequence is 18 residues long. Germline assignment: CDR1 MNHEY and CDR2 SMNVEV (reference sequence). CDR3 loop: CASSLSGGDGILRDTQYF. As DNA, the CDR3 is TGTGCCAGCAGTTTATCGGGGGGGGACGGGATTCTTCGGGATACGCAGTATTTT.

This sequence joins TRBV20-1 and TRBJ2-1, with TRBD2 matching 8 bases. Germline trimming cut 5 bases from V and 1 base from J; bases unmatched to any gene: 10. CDR1 is DFQATT and CDR2 is SNEGSKA in the germline V gene (reference sequence). The length of the CDR3 is 16 residues. CDR3 sequence: CSASKLSGISYNEQFF. Here the CDR3 DNA reads TGCAGTGCTTCGAAGCTTAGCGGGATTTCCTACAATGAGCAGTTCTTC.

Within the sample, this clonotype is medium-sized. As DNA, the CDR3 is TGTGCCAGCAGCCCGGGCGGCGGGAGCCTTTTCTACAATGAGCAGTTCTTC. Amino acids: CASSPGGGSLFYNEQFF. The chain uses TRBV28 and TRBJ2-1, with 7 bases aligning to TRBD2. The germline V gene encodes CDR1 MDHEN and CDR2 SYDVKM. J was trimmed by 3 bases and V by 6 bases; bases with no gene match: 14. The CDR3 extends over 17 amino acids.

The table lists this clonotype with a count of one. This chain uses TRBV12-3 or TRBV12-4 with TRBJ1-3; 11 bases match TRBD1. There are 19 residues in the CDR3. The V and J ends lost 7 bases and 0 bases, in that order; junction bases with no gene match: 14. CDR3 loop: CASILGRDRGSRSGNTIYF. For the CDR3, the DNA is TGTGCCAGCATCTTGGGTCGGGACAGGGGGTCCCGCTCTGGAAACACCATATATTTT.

The chain joins TRBV3-1 to TRBJ2-7; D might be TRBD1 (6 bases). Germline V gene lookup returns CDR1 LGHDT and CDR2 YNNKEL (reference sequence). The CDR3 consists of 14 residues. Trimming pared 3 bases from V and 3 bases from J, leaving 12 bases between. The CDR3 coding sequence is TGTGCCAGCAGCCATCAGGGGATCGGCTACGAGCAGTACTTC. It specifies CASSHQGIGYEQYF.

The chain couples TRBV27 to TRBJ2-5; D unresolved. The CDR3 spans 12 residues. Trimming took off 4 bases at V and 2 bases at J, with 5 bases between the two ends. Germline loops: CDR1 MNHEY, CDR2 SMNVEV (reference sequence). The CDR3 sequence: CASSSNQETQYF. CDR3 nucleotides: TGTGCCAGCAGTTCCAATCAAGAGACCCAGTACTTC.

V and J are TRBV29-1 and TRBJ2-1; 9 bases agree with TRBD2. This CDR3 region has 14 residues. Per germline, CDR1 SQVTM and CDR2 ANQGSEA. Trimming cost V 3 bases and J 8 bases; bases outside gene matches: 8. The DNA of the CDR3 is TGCAGCGTTGATAAAGCGGGAGGCCCCCATGAGCAGTTCTTC. This encodes CSVDKAGGPHEQFF.

V is TRBV12-3 or TRBV12-4 and J is TRBJ2-6, with 14 bases lining up with TRBD2. The CDR3 is 20 amino acids. The ends lost 7 bases at V and 2 bases at J; junction bases unmatched: 13. The CDR3 here is CASTLNDAGLAGAGANVLTF. The CDR3, as DNA: TGTGCCAGCACACTAAACGATGCGGGACTAGCGGGAGCTGGGGCCAACGTCCTGACTTTC.

The chain recombines TRBV12-3 or TRBV12-4 with TRBJ2-1; possible D gene TRBD2, 6 bases. The CDR3 spans 16 residues. Trimming pared 7 bases from V and 4 bases from J, leaving 20 bases between. The DNA of the CDR3 is TGTGCCAGCACCCTAGGAGGGACTCTAGGTTACAATGAGCAGTTCTTC. It codes for CASTLGGTLGYNEQFF.

The rearrangement uses TRBV6-1 and TRBJ2-1; 8 bases align to TRBD2. The germline gives CDR1 MNHNS, CDR2 SASEGT. The CDR3 spans 17 residues. Trimming removed 6 bases from V and 0 bases from J; junction bases left unmatched: 10. This CDR3 is CASRDRPSGSSYNEQFF. CDR3 coding DNA: TGTGCCAGCAGGGACCGACCAAGCGGGAGCTCCTACAATGAGCAGTTCTTC.